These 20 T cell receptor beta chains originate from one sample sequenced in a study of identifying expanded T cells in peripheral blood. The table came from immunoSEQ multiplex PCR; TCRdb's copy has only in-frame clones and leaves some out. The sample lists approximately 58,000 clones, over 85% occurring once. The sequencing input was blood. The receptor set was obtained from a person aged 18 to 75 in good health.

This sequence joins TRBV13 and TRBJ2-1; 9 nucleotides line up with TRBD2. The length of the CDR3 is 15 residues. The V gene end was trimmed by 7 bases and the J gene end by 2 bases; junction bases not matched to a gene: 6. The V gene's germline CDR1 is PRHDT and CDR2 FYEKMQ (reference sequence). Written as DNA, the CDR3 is TGTGCCAGCACCGGGCTAGCGGGACCCTACAATGAGCAGTTCTTC. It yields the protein CASTGLAGPYNEQFF.

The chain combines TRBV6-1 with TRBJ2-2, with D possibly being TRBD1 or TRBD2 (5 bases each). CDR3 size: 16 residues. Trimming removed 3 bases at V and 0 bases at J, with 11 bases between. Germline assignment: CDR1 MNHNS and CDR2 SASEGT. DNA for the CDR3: TGTGCCAGCAGTGAGGGGACGTTTGCGAACACCGGGGAGCTGTTTTTT. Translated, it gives CASSEGTFANTGELFF.

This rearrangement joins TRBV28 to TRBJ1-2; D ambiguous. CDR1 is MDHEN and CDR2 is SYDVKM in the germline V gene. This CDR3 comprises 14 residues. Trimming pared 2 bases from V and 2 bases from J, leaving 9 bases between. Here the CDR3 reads CASSLSDGNYGYTF. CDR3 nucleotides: TGTGCCAGCAGTTTAAGCGACGGCAACTATGGCTACACCTTC.

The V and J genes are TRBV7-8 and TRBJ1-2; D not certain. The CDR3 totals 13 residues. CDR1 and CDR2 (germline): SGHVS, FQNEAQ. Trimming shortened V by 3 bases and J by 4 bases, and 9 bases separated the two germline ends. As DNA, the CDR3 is TGTGCCAGCAGCTTGGCGGTCCTCTATGGCTACACCTTC. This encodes CASSLAVLYGYTF.

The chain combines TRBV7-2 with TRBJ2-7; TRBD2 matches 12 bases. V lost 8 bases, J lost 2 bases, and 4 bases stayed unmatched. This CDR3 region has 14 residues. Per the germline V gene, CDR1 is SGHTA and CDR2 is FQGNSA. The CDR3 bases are TGTGCCAGCGGTCGGACTAGCGGGGCCTACGAGCAGTACTTC. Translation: CASGRTSGAYEQYF.

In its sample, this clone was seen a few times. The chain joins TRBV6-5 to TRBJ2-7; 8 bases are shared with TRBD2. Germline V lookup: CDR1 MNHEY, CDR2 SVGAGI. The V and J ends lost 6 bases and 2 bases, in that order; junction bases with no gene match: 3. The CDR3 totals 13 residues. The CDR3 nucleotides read TGTGCCAGCAGACAGCGGGGGACCTACGAGCAGTACTTC. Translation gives CASRQRGTYEQYF.

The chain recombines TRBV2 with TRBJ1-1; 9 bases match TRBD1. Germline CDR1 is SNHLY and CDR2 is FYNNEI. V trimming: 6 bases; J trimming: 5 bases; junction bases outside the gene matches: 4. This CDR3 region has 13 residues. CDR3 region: CASSWTGETEAFF. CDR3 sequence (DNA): TGTGCCAGCAGCTGGACAGGGGAAACTGAAGCTTTCTTT.

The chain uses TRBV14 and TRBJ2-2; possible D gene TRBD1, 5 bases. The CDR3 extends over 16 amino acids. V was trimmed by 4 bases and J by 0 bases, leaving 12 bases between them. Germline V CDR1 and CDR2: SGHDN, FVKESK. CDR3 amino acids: CASSPLKGANTGELFF. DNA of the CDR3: TGTGCCAGCAGCCCCCTGAAAGGGGCGAACACCGGGGAGCTGTTTTTT.

The CDR3 spells CASSIFGQIQETQYF. The CDR3 DNA reads TGTGCCAGTAGTATTTTCGGACAGATTCAAGAGACCCAGTACTTC. The chain carries TRBV19 and TRBJ2-5, with D tentatively TRBD1 (6 bases). There are 15 residues in the CDR3. V gave up 3 bases and J gave up 2 bases, with 13 bases separating them. Germline values: CDR1 LNHDA, CDR2 SQIVND (reference sequence).

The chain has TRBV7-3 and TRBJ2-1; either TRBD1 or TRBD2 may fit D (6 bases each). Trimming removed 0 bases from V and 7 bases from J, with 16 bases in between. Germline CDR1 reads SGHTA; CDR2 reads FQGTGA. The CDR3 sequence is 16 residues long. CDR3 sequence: CASSLTGGPKRNEQFF. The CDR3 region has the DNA TGTGCCAGCAGCTTAACGGGGGGCCCAAAACGGAATGAGCAGTTCTTC. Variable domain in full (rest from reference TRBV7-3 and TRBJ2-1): GAGVSQTPSNKVTEKGKYVELRCDPISGHTALYWYRQSLGQGPEFLIYFQGTGAADDSGLPNDRFFAVRPEGSVSTLKIQRTERGDSAVYLCASSLTGGPKRNEQFFGPGTRLTVL.

The CDR3 region has the DNA TGTGCCAGCAGCACGAGACTAGCGGGCTACAATGAGCAGTTCTTC. Its translation is CASSTRLAGYNEQFF. This chain uses TRBV13 with TRBJ2-1; 10 bases map to TRBD2. CDR1 and CDR2 from the germline V gene are PRHDT and FYEKMQ (reference sequence). J gave up 3 bases and V 5 bases, and 4 bases lay outside the gene matches. The CDR3 spans 15 residues.

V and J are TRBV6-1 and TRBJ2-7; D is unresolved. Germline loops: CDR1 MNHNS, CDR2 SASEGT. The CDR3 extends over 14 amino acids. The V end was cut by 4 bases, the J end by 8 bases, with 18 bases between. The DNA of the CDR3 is TGTGCCAGCAGTGTTCTCGCGGCGCCGGATAAGCAGTACTTC. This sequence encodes CASSVLAAPDKQYF.

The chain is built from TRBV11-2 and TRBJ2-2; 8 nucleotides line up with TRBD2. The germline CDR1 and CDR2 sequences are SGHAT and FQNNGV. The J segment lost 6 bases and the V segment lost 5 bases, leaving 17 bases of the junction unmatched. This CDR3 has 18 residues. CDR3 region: CASSGGTRKNRVAGELFF. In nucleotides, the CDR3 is TGTGCCAGCAGCGGCGGGACTAGGAAAAATCGAGTTGCCGGGGAGCTGTTTTTT.

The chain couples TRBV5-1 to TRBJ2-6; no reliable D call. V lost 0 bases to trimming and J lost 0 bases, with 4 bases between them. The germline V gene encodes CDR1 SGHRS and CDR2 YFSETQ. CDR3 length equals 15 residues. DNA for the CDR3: TGCGCCAGCAGCTTGGACATCTCTGGGGCCAACGTCCTGACTTTC. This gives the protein CASSLDISGANVLTF.

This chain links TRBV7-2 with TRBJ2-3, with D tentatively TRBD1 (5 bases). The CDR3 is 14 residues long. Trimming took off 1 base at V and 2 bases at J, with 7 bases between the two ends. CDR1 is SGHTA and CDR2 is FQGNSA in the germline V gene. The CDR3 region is CASSLGTNTDTQYF. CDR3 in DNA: TGTGCCAGCAGCTTAGGGACAAACACAGATACGCAGTATTTT.

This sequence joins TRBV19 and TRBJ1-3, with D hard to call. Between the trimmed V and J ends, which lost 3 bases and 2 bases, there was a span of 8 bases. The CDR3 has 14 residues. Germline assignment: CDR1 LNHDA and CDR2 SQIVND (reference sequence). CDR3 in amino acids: CASSIRGTGNTIYF. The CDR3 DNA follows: TGTGCCAGTAGTATCCGCGGGACTGGAAACACCATATATTTT.

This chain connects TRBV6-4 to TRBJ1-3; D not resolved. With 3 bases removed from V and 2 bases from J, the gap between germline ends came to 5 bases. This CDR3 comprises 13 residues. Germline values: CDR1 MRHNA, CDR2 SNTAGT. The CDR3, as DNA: TGTGCCAGCAGTGAGAGGGCTGGAAACACCATATATTTT. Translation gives CASSERAGNTIYF.

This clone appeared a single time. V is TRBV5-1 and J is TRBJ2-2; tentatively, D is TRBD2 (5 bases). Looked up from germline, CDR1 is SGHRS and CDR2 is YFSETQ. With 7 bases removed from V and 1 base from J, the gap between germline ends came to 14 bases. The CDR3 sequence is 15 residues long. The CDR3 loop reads CASSEAALNTGELFF. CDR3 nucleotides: TGCGCCAGCTCGGAGGCGGCTCTGAACACCGGGGAGCTGTTTTTT.

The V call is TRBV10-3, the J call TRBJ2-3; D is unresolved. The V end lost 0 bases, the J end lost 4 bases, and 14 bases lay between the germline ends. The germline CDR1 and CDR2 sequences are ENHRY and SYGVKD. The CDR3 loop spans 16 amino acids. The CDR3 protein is CAISESFGLDPDTQYF. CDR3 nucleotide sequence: TGTGCCATCAGTGAGTCCTTCGGGCTAGACCCAGATACGCAGTATTTT.

The CDR3 reads CASSERSGVGQAFF. The CDR3 DNA sequence: TGCGCCAGCAGTGAGAGGTCCGGGGTGGGACAAGCTTTCTTT. The V and J genes are TRBV10-1 and TRBJ1-1; D possibly corresponds to TRBD1 (5 bases). Germline lookup yields CDR1 WNHNN and CDR2 SYGVQD (reference sequence). The CDR3 length is 14 residues. Trimming shortened V by 2 bases and J by 9 bases, and 16 bases separated the two germline ends.